The next 10 T cell receptor beta chains were all read from a single sample in a study of shared clonotypes between healthy human individuals. The protocol was immunoSEQ multiplex PCR, while the TCRdb copy is restricted to in-frame clones and leaves out a portion. The table lists 450,000 to 500,000 clones, approximately 84% of them singletons. Sample: PBMCs. The receptors originated from a woman between 35 and 50 years old in good health. Some clones in this sample may be carry-over from other donors' samples.

This sequence joins TRBV28 and TRBJ1-4, with 7 bases lining up with TRBD1. The germline CDR1 and CDR2 sequences are MDHEN and SYDVKM. The CDR3 extends over 13 amino acids. The junction had 8 bases not matched to a gene; V was cut back by 6 bases and J by 10 bases. The DNA for the CDR3 is TGTGCCAGCAGCCTGACCGGGGACAGAAAACTGTTTTTT. This codes for CASSLTGDRKLFF.

This clone was seen a single time. The chain recombines TRBV7-9 with TRBJ2-7; TRBD1 might be the D (6 bases). Trimming took 5 bases from V and 0 from J, leaving 8 bases between them. There are 13 residues in the CDR3. Per the germline V gene, CDR1 is SEHNR and CDR2 is FQNEAQ (reference sequence). The CDR3 DNA reads TGTGCCAGCAGCCGGGACACCTCCTACGAGCAGTACTTC. It yields the protein CASSRDTSYEQYF.

This chain links TRBV30 with TRBJ1-5, with 8 bases lining up with TRBD1. Trimming took 5 bases from V and 5 from J; bases not matched to a gene: 8. Per germline, CDR1 GTSNPN and CDR2 SVGIG (reference sequence). The CDR3 is 14 residues long. The CDR3 loop is CAWSRDRLDQPQHF. The CDR3 nucleotides are TGTGCCTGGTCACGGGACAGGTTGGATCAGCCCCAGCATTTT.

This chain connects TRBV27 to TRBJ1-2; TRBD1 aligns across 8 bases. The V gene's germline CDR1 is MNHEY and CDR2 SMNVEV (reference sequence). CDR3 size: 13 residues. Trimming removed 8 bases from V and 3 bases from J; junction bases left unmatched: 5. The CDR3 bases are TGTGCCAGCGGCCAGGGGGCAGACTATGGCTACACCTTC. This translates into CASGQGADYGYTF.

The V gene is TRBV5-1, the J gene TRBJ2-2; possibly TRBD2 for D (6 bases). Per germline, CDR1 SGHRS and CDR2 YFSETQ. The CDR3 has 16 amino acids. V was clipped by 4 bases and J by 7 bases, with 20 bases between them. CDR3 DNA sequence: TGCGCCAGCAGCACCCAAGGACTGCCGGGAGACGGGGAGCTGTTTTTT. Translating it yields CASSTQGLPGDGELFF.

This clone was seen at least ten times. The same CDR3 is also encoded by other DNA sequences in this sample. V is TRBV18 and J is TRBJ2-2; tentatively, D is TRBD2 (6 bases). Germline V gene lookup returns CDR1 KGHSH and CDR2 LQKENI. V was pared by 2 bases and J by 0 bases, with 13 bases between. The CDR3 spans 17 residues. The DNA of the CDR3 is TGTGCCAGCTCACCATTGCGGGAACCCGCGAACACCGGGGAGCTGTTTTTT. This codes for CASSPLREPANTGELFF.

A few counts support this clone. The chain has TRBV28 and TRBJ2-7; TRBD2 matches at 11 bases. This CDR3 has 14 residues. The V gene end was trimmed by 5 bases and the J gene end by 5 bases; junction bases not matched to a gene: 5. Germline V gene data show CDR1 as MDHEN and CDR2 as SYDVKM. The CDR3 loop is CASSIPSGRNEQYF. In DNA, the CDR3 is TGTGCCAGCAGTATACCTAGCGGGAGGAACGAGCAGTACTTC.

Regarding this clone: A read error likely explains this, since a far larger clone differs by one base. The conserved phenylalanine or tryptophan normally closing the CDR3 is absent here, so this likely arose from a read error. The genes are TRBV4-1 and TRBJ1-5; maybe TRBD1 (6 bases). The CDR3 is made up of 16 amino acids. V was shortened by 1 base and J by 0 bases, with 10 bases between the two germline ends. Per germline, CDR1 MGHRA and CDR2 YSYEKL. CDR3 bases: TGCGCCAGCAGCCAAGGGACAGCTGATAGCAATCAGCCCCAGCATTCT. This translates into CASSQGTADSNQPQHS.

This clone has just one count. The chain has TRBV27 and TRBJ1-1; 7 bases agree with TRBD1. In germline, CDR1 is MNHEY, CDR2 SMNVEV (reference sequence). There are 15 residues in the CDR3. V gave up 2 bases and J gave up 0 bases; unmatched junction bases: 3. The CDR3 DNA follows: TGTGCCAGCAGTTTAAAGGGACAGTTGAACACTGAAGCTTTCTTT. Its translation is CASSLKGQLNTEAFF.

The chain is built from TRBV15 and TRBJ2-5; possibly TRBD1 or TRBD2 for D (6 bases each). V lost 3 bases to trimming and J lost 4 bases, with 15 bases between them. CDR3 length: 15 residues. From germline, CDR1 is LNHNV and CDR2 YYDKDF (reference sequence). This CDR3 is CATSSLSRGGETQYF. The CDR3 DNA sequence: TGTGCCACCAGCAGTCTTAGCAGGGGAGGAGAGACCCAGTACTTC.